Sequencing of this T cell receptor beta chain was carried out in a study of T cells in localized non-small cell lung cancer. Study conclusions and caveats: Appearance in adjacent lung was seen for a median approximately 60 of the top 100 tumor clones. Uninvolved nearby lung showed the greatest T cell clonality, exceeding that found in tumor.

The table came from immunoSEQ multiplex PCR; TCRdb's copy has only in-frame clones and leaves some out. The sample lists 53,000 or so clones, approximately 91% occurring once. Remarks on this clone: The antigen remains undetermined.

The CDR3 is 15 amino acids. CDR1 is SGHTA, CDR2 FQGTGA, per germline. V shed 5 bases and J 1 base; nucleotides not matched to a gene: 5. This material consisted of peripheral blood, taken before any cancer treatment. V usage is TRBV7-3 and J usage is TRBJ2-3, with 8 nucleotides matching TRBD1. This TCR was recovered from a man aged 40-75 years with stage I lung adenocarcinoma. The CDR3: CASSKKTGGTDTQYF. The CDR3 DNA is TGTGCCAGCAGCAAGAAGACAGGGGGCACAGATACGCAGTATTTT.